This T cell receptor (beta chain) is drawn from a study of CD8 T cells in ankylosing spondylitis. The sample holds many counts of this clonotype. Its antigen is as yet unknown. The CDR3 contains 11 residues. Trimming pared 7 bases from V and 8 bases from J, leaving 9 bases between. Whole-study results and caveats: Several highly homologous variants made up a TCR beta motif that seemed to typify ankylosing spondylitis blood.

TCRdb reprocessed the 5' RACE reads via MiXCR and lists one record per CDR3 protein. The sample carries approximately 35,000 distinct CDR3 sequences, about 10% recorded once. What was sequenced was synovial fluid, either unsorted or a sorted T cell fraction (not recorded which). This chain connects TRBV12-3 or TRBV12-4 to TRBJ2-1; D is ambiguous. The sequence came from a male donor with ankylosing spondylitis. CDR3 bases: TGTGCCAGCACCAATTCGGATGAGCAGTTCTTC. Protein: CASTNSDEQFF.